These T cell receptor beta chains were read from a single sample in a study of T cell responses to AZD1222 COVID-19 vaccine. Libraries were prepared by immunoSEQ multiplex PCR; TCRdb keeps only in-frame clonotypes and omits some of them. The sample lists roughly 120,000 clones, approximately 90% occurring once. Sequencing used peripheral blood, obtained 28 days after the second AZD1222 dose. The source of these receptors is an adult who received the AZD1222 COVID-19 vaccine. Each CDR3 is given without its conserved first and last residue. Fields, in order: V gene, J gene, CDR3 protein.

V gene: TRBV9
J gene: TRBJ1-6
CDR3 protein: ASSSRSLGTGYGNSPLH

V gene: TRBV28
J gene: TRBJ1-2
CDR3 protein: ASSLQGALYYGYT

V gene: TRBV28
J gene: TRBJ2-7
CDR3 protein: ASTPFGSGSYEQY

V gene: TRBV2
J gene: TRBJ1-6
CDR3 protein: ASSVRTGDNSPLH

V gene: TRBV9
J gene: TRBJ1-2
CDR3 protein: ASTRGGDNYGYT

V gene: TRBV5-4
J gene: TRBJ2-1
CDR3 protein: ASSFGLAGDNEQF

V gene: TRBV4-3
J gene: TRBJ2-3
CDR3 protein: ASSQVGEDTQY

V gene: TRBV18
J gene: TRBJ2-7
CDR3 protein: ASSPSDRGGEQY

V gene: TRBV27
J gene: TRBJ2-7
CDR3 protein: ASSLTGTGGIYEQY

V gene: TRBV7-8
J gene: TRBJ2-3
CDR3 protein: ASISGRGLATDTQY

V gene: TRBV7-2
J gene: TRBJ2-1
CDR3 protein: ASSHNYNEQF

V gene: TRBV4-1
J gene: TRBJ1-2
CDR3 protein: ASSPDSNYGYT

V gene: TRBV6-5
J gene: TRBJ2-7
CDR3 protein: ASSYSETEEQY

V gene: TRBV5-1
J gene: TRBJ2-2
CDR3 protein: ASRASMNTGELF

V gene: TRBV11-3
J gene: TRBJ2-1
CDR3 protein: ASSLVNQNRGNEQF

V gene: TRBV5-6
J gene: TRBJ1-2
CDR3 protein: ASSPDRGRRNGYT

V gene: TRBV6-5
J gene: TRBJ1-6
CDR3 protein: ASRGVFSPLH

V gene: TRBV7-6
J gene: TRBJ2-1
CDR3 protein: ASSADRGRYNEQF

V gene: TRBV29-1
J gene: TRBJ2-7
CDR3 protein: SAQLGSYEQY

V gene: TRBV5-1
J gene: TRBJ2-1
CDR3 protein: ASSSSSSYNEQF

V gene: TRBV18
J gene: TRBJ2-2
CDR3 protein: ASSPLPGGTGASGELF

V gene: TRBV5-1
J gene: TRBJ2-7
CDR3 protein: ASSLGQGFSYEQY

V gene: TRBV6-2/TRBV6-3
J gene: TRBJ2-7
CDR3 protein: ASSFPRGSGYSYEQY